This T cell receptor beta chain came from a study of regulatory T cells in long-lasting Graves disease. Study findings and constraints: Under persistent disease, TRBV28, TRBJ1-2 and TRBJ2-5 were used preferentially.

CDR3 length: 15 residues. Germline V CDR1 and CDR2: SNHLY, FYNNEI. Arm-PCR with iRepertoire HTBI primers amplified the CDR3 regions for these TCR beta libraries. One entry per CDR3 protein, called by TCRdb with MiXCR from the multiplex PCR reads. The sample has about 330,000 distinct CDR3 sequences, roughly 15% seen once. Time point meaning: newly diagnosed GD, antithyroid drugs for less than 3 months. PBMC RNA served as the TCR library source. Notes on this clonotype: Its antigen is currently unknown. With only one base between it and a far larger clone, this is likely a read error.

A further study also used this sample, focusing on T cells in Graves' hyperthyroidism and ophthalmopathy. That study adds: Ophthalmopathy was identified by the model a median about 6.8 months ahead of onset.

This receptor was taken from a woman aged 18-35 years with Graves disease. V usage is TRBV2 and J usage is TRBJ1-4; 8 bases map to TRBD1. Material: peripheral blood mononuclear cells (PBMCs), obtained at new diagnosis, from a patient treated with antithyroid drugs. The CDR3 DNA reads TGTGCCAGCTCACCACCCCGACAGGGGACTGAAGAACTGTTTTTT. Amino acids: CASSPPRQGTEELFF.